Listed below are T cell receptor beta chains from one sample, sequenced in a study of T cell responses to AZD1222 COVID-19 vaccine. This table comes from immunoSEQ multiplex PCR, and its TCRdb copy is limited to in-frame clones, with some not included. The table records some 100,000 clones, 70% to 90% of them present only once. The sequencing used peripheral blood, collected 28 days after the second AZD1222 dose. All receptors come from an adult who received the AZD1222 COVID-19 vaccine. CDR3s include the opening cysteine and the closing phenylalanine or tryptophan. A D gene is named only where the DNA matches it firmly. Some rows have no size entry. The others give once, few or many, or a class for an expanded clone.

v_call,j_call,clone_size,d_call,cdr3_nt,cdr3_aa
TRBV5-1,TRBJ2-7,once,TRBD1,TGCGCCAGCAGCTTGGGGGGAATCGGGACAGCCTACGAGCAGTACTTC,CASSLGGIGTAYEQYF
TRBV4-1,TRBJ2-7,.,.,TGCGCCAGCAGCCAAGCTGGGGTTTCCTACGAGCAGTACTTC,CASSQAGVSYEQYF
TRBV19,TRBJ1-1,.,.,TGTGCCAGTATGCGGGGACATATGAACACTGAAGCTTTCTTT,CASMRGHMNTEAFF
TRBV2,TRBJ2-3,few,TRBD1,TGTGCCAGCAGTGCCACGAGGGACAGGGGAAGGAGCACAGATACGCAGTATTTT,CASSATRDRGRSTDTQYF
TRBV15,TRBJ1-5,.,.,TGTGCCACCAGCAGAGGGGGCAGGGAAATGGGTCAGCCCCAGCATTTT,CATSRGGREMGQPQHF
TRBV9,TRBJ2-1,.,.,TGTGCCAGCAGCGTAGAGGGGCCGGAGCAGTTCTTC,CASSVEGPEQFF
TRBV13,TRBJ2-1,once,.,TGTGCCAGCAGCTTAGGGTCAATCGTGTACAATGAGCAGTTCTTC,CASSLGSIVYNEQFF
TRBV21-1,TRBJ2-2,many,.,TGTGCCAGCATCCAAAGGGGGGGGAACACCGGGGAGCTGTTTTTT,CASIQRGGNTGELFF
TRBV6-1,TRBJ1-2,many,TRBD1,TGTGCCAGCAGTGAATCTGGGACAGGGATGCATGGTGGCTACACCTTC,CASSESGTGMHGGYTF
TRBV5-1,TRBJ2-7,.,TRBD2,TGCGCCAGCAGCTTTAGCGGGAGCGAGCAGTACTTC,CASSFSGSEQYF
TRBV7-3,TRBJ1-2,.,.,TGTGCCAGCAGCTTAGGGAAATCTAACTATGGCTACACCTTC,CASSLGKSNYGYTF
TRBV19,TRBJ1-2,.,.,TGTGCCAGTAGTATAGTGGAGGGTCTTTATGGCTACACCTTC,CASSIVEGLYGYTF
TRBV7-3,TRBJ1-6,.,.,TGTGCCAGCAGCTTAGCCTTTAATTCACCCCTCCACTTT,CASSLAFNSPLHF
TRBV28,TRBJ1-1,.,TRBD1,TGTGCCAGTAACCAACAGGGGAGGTACACTGAAGCTTTCTTT,CASNQQGRYTEAFF
TRBV5-6,TRBJ2-7,once,.,TGTGCCAGCAGCTTTAGTACGGCCCGGGGGCTCGAGCAGTACTTC,CASSFSTARGLEQYF
TRBV25-1,TRBJ1-5,.,.,TGTGCCAGCAGTGAGGGCGGGCAGCCCCAGCATTTT,CASSEGGQPQHF
TRBV6-4,TRBJ1-1,.,.,TGTGCCAGCAGTGACGGTGGTGGGGGAACTGAAGCTTTCTTT,CASSDGGGGTEAFF
TRBV7-8,TRBJ1-2,.,TRBD1,TGTGCCAGCAGCTTAGCGGCAGGGGGCGGGGGCTATGGCTACACCTTC,CASSLAAGGGGYGYTF
TRBV5-1,TRBJ1-1,.,.,TGCGCCAGCAGCTTCGGGGCGCGGAACACTGAAGCTTTCTTT,CASSFGARNTEAFF
TRBV7-3,TRBJ2-1,.,.,TGTGCCAGCAGCTCCAGAGACGGTTATGAGCAGTTCTTC,CASSSRDGYEQFF
TRBV6-4,TRBJ2-3,.,.,TGTGCCAGCAGTGACTCGGTTAGCGGCGCAGATACGCAGTATTTT,CASSDSVSGADTQYF
TRBV25-1,TRBJ2-7,few,TRBD2,TGTGCCAGCGGAACTAGCGGACTGACCTCCTACGAGCAGTACTTC,CASGTSGLTSYEQYF
TRBV6-5,TRBJ2-7,.,TRBD1,TGTGCCACACAGGGGGGATACGAGCAGTACTTC,CATQGGYEQYF
TRBV4-1,TRBJ2-3,few,.,TGCGCCAGCAGCCAAGGACCTTTCCGCGGGGGCTCAGATACGCAGTATTTT,CASSQGPFRGGSDTQYF
TRBV28,TRBJ1-6,.,.,TGTGCCAGCAGTTTTTCCAGGGGACATTCACCCCTCCACTTT,CASSFSRGHSPLHF
TRBV7-9,TRBJ1-5,.,.,TGTGCCAGCGGCTTTAATAGCAATCAGCCCCAGCATTTT,CASGFNSNQPQHF
TRBV7-2,TRBJ1-1,.,.,TGTGCCAGCAGCTTCAACTCCGGCACTGAAGCTTTCTTT,CASSFNSGTEAFF
TRBV4-1,TRBJ2-1,.,.,TGCGCCAGCAGCGTGGACGGTGAGCAGTTCTTC,CASSVDGEQFF
TRBV2,TRBJ1-1,.,TRBD1,TGTGCCAGCAGGACAACAGGGGGCTTACCGAACACTGAAGCTTTCTTT,CASRTTGGLPNTEAFF
TRBV11-2,TRBJ2-3,once,TRBD2,TGTGCCAGCAGCTCGATAGCGGGGAGCACAGATACGCAGTATTTT,CASSSIAGSTDTQYF
TRBV11-3,TRBJ2-7,.,.,TGTGCCAGCAGCTGGAACAGGGGAGGCGAGCAGTACTTC,CASSWNRGGEQYF
TRBV27,TRBJ2-3,.,TRBD2,TGTGCCAGCAGTTTAGTACTAGCGGGCAACCCGGCGGATACGCAGTATTTT,CASSLVLAGNPADTQYF
TRBV3-1/TRBV3-2,TRBJ2-7,once,.,TGTGCCAGCAGCCTACCGGGGCTCGAGCAGTACTTC,CASSLPGLEQYF
TRBV5-6,TRBJ1-1,.,.,TGTGCCAGCAGCTTTCCACAGGGTGCCGCGAACACTGAAGCTTTCTTT,CASSFPQGAANTEAFF
TRBV3-1/TRBV3-2,TRBJ1-1,.,.,TGTGCCAGCAGCCTGAAAACTGAAGCTTTCTTT,CASSLKTEAFF
TRBV20-1,TRBJ2-1,.,TRBD2,TGCAGTGCTAGTCCTTCATGGACTAGCGGGACCAGCTCCTACAATGAGCAGTTCTTC,CSASPSWTSGTSSYNEQFF
TRBV6-4,TRBJ2-2,few,.,TGTGCCAACATGAGGGGTGCCGGGGAGCTGTTTTTT,CANMRGAGELFF
TRBV11-3,TRBJ2-1,.,.,TGTGCCAGCAGCTTAGTTGCTGAGCAGTTCTTC,CASSLVAEQFF
TRBV7-3,TRBJ1-2,.,TRBD1,TGTGCCAGCAGCCCCGACAGGGGGTATGGCTACACCTTC,CASSPDRGYGYTF
TRBV9,TRBJ2-3,.,TRBD2,TGTGCCAGCAGCGTAGATCCGACTAGCGGGGGCACAGATACGCAGTATTTT,CASSVDPTSGGTDTQYF
TRBV7-2,TRBJ1-5,.,.,TGTGCCAGCAGCTTCCAGGGCAATCAGCCCCAGCATTTT,CASSFQGNQPQHF
TRBV28,TRBJ1-6,.,.,TGTGCCAGCAGAGCCTTTAATTCACCCCTCCACTTT,CASRAFNSPLHF
TRBV4-1,TRBJ2-5,few,.,TGCGCCAGCAGCCCATCGGGACACTACCAAGAGACCCAGTACTTC,CASSPSGHYQETQYF
TRBV19,TRBJ1-1,.,.,TGTGCCAGCCTCCGGGTGGCTGAAGCTTTCTTT,CASLRVAEAFF
TRBV20-1,TRBJ1-5,.,.,TGCAGTGCTAGTGGGGGGGTTCAGCCCCAGCATTTT,CSASGGVQPQHF
TRBV5-1,TRBJ1-1,.,.,TGCGCCAGCAGCTTGGAGCCAGTTTCAACGGAAGCTTTCTTT,CASSLEPVSTEAFF